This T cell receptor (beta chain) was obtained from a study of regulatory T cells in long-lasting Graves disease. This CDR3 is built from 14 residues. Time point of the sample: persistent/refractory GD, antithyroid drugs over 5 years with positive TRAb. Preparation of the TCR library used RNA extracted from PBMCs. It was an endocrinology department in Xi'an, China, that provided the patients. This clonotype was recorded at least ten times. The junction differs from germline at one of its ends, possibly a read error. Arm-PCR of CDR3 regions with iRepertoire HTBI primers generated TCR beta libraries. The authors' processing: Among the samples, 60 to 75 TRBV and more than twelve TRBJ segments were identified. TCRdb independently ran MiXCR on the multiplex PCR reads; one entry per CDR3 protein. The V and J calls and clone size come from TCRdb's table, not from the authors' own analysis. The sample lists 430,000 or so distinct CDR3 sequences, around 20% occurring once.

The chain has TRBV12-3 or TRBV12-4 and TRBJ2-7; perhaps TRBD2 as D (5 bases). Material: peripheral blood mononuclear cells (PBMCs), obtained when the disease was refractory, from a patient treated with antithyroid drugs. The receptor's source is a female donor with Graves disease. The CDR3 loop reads CASSLSGLSHEQYF. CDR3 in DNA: TGTGCCAGCAGTTTGTCTGGACTCTCCCACGAGCAGTACTTC.